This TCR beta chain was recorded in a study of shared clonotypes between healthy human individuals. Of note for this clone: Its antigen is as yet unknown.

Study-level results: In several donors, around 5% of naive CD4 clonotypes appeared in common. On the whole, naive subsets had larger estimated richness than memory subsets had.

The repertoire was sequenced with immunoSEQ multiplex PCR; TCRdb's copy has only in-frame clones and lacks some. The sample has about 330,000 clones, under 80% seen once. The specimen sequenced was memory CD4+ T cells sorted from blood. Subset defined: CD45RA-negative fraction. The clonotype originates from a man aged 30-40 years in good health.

This chain's CDR3 is CASSLLHQETQYF. CDR3 DNA sequence: TGTGCCAGCAGCTTATTACACCAAGAGACCCAGTACTTC. The rearrangement uses TRBV7-6 and TRBJ2-5; D remains ambiguous. Trimming pared 2 bases from V and 0 bases from J, leaving 4 bases between. This CDR3 spans 13 amino acids. Germline V gives CDR1 SGHVS, CDR2 FNYEAQ.